The T cell receptor beta chain under discussion was sequenced for a study of cytomegalovirus exposure and HLA in healthy donors. About the research overall: A prior analysis found about 120 million unique TCR beta sequences from approximately 190 million T cells.

Although they were nominally healthy when sampled, donors likely had unrecorded immune exposures. Study observations and caveats: Most sequenced TCRs were rare (though some public TCRs occurred in many donors).

As regards this clone: Its cognate antigen is unknown.

V shed 2 bases, J shed 11 bases, and the junction held 11 bases outside the gene matches. The germline V gene has CDR1 SGHVS and CDR2 FNYEAQ. The CDR3 covers 14 residues. The study ran its PCR with 60 Vbeta and 13 Jbeta primers. Per the authors' pipeline: Roughly 76 million unique TCR beta chains, some 9.9 million of them shared, were counted by a later analysis. Some clones are missing from TCRdb's copy, which holds only in-frame ones; the method was immunoSEQ multiplex PCR. That table furnishes V, J and clone size, whereas the DNA furnished D and trimming. The sample consists of some 130,000 clones, 80% of them appearing once.

The TCR comes from a human donor in good health. Sequencing input: PBMCs. The chain links TRBV7-6 to TRBJ2-5; 7 bases map to TRBD2. The CDR3 is CASSLMGGAGEQYF. CDR3 nucleotide sequence: TGTGCCAGCAGCTTAATGGGAGGGGCGGGGGAGCAGTACTTC.